These T cell receptor beta chains were read from a single sample in a study of siplizumab effects on memory and regulatory T cells. The data were produced by immunoSEQ multiplex PCR, yet TCRdb's version contains in-frame clones alone and is incomplete. The sample contains roughly 120,000 clones, under 95% of which appear only once. Sequencing was performed on Tregs sorted from blood. The receptors here all came from a human donor in good health. The CDR3 runs from the conserved cysteine through the conserved F or W. Fields, in order: clone size, J gene, V gene, D gene, CDR3 protein, CDR3 DNA. The D gene is left open where the match is weak. Size tells how often a clone was seen (once, few, many) or the class of an expanded clone, and some rows leave it out.

>NA|TRBJ1-2|TRBV5-1|NA
CASSSQGDYGYTF
TGCGCCAGCAGCAGCCAGGGAGACTATGGCTACACCTTC
>few|TRBJ1-2|TRBV6-5|NA
CASSSTGGSDYGYTF
TGTGCCAGCAGTTCCACGGGGGGCAGCGACTATGGCTACACCTTC
>NA|TRBJ2-2|TRBV19|NA
CASSIQAVSGELFF
TGTGCCAGTAGTATCCAGGCAGTCTCCGGGGAGCTGTTTTTT
>NA|TRBJ2-2|TRBV5-8|TRBD1
CASSPRDRATGELFF
TGTGCCAGCAGCCCCCGGGACAGGGCTACCGGGGAGCTGTTTTTT
>NA|TRBJ2-2|TRBV19|NA
CASRPRNTGELFF
TGTGCCAGCAGACCTAGAAACACCGGGGAGCTGTTTTTT
>NA|TRBJ2-7|TRBV2|NA
CASRGEGSYEQYF
TGTGCCAGCAGAGGGGAAGGGTCCTACGAGCAGTACTTC
>once|TRBJ2-3|TRBV7-3|TRBD2
CASSLGASGDPTYDTQYF
TGTGCCAGCAGCTTAGGGGCTAGCGGGGATCCCACTTATGATACGCAGTATTTT
>NA|TRBJ2-5|TRBV19|TRBD2
CASSIDRDYKTQYF
TGTGCCAGTAGTATAGACAGGGACTACAAGACCCAGTACTTC
>NA|TRBJ2-5|TRBV7-8|NA
CASSLGGGGWKETQYF
TGTGCCAGCAGCTTAGGCGGAGGGGGCTGGAAAGAGACCCAGTACTTC
>NA|TRBJ2-5|TRBV2|NA
CASSEALRGVKETQYF
TGTGCCAGCAGTGAAGCGCTTCGTGGGGTTAAAGAGACCCAGTACTTC
>NA|TRBJ1-2|TRBV5-1|NA
CASSLVQNYGYTF
TGCGCCAGCAGCTTGGTCCAGAACTATGGCTACACCTTC
>NA|TRBJ2-1|TRBV7-3|TRBD2
CASSSFSGSSYNEQFF
TGTGCCAGCAGCTCTTTTAGCGGGAGCTCCTACAATGAGCAGTTCTTC
>NA|TRBJ1-6|TRBV18|TRBD1
CASSPGQTSSYNSPLHF
TGTGCCAGCTCACCGGGACAGACTAGCTCCTATAATTCACCCCTCCACTTT
>NA|TRBJ1-5|TRBV10-1|NA
CASSFGGGQPQHF
TGCGCCAGCAGTTTTGGGGGGGGTCAGCCCCAGCATTTT
>NA|TRBJ1-5|TRBV19|NA
CASSIPGYSNQPQHF
TGTGCCAGTAGTATTCCAGGATATAGCAATCAGCCCCAGCATTTT
>NA|TRBJ1-5|TRBV6-5|NA
CASSYSLGYSNQPQHF
TGTGCCAGCAGTTACTCGTTAGGTTATAGCAATCAGCCCCAGCATTTT
>NA|TRBJ2-2|TRBV18|TRBD2
CASSPGTSGNTGELFF
TGTGCCAGCTCACCGGGGACTAGCGGGAACACCGGGGAGCTGTTTTTT
>NA|TRBJ1-1|TRBV25-1|NA
CATWVDTEAFF
TGTGCCACGTGGGTTGACACTGAAGCTTTCTTT
>few|TRBJ1-5|TRBV10-3|NA
CAISEGLESNQPQHF
TGTGCCATCAGTGAAGGTCTGGAGAGCAATCAGCCCCAGCATTTT
>NA|TRBJ1-5|TRBV2|NA
CASTLDRPDQPQHF
TGTGCCAGCACACTTGACAGGCCTGATCAGCCCCAGCATTTT